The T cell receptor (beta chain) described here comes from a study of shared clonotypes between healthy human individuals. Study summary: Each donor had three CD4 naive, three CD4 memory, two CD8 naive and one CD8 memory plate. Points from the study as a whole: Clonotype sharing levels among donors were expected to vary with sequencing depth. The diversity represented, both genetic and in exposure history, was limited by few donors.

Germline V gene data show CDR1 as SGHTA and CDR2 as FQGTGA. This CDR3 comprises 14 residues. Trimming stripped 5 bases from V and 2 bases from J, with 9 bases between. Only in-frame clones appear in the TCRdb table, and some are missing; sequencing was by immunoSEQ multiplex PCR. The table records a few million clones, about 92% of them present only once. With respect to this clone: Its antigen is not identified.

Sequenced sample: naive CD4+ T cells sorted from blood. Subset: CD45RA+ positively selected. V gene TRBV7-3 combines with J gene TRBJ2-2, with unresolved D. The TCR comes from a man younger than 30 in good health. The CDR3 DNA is TGTGCCAGCAGCCCCTCGCAAAACACCGGGGAGCTGTTTTTT. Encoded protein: CASSPSQNTGELFF.